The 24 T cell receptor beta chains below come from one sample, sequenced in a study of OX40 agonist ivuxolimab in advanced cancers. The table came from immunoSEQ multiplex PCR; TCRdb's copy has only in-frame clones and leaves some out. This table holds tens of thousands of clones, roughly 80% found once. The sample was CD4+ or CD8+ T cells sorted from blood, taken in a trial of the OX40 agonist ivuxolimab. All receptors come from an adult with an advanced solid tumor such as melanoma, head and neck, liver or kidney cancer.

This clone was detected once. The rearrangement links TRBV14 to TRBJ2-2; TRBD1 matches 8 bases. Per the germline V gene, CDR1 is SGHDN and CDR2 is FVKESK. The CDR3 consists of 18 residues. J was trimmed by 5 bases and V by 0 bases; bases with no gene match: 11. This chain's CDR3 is CASSQDGARQGWTGELFF. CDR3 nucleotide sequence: TGTGCCAGCAGCCAAGATGGGGCGAGACAGGGGTGGACCGGGGAGCTGTTTTTT.

CDR3: CASSFTGKMNTEAFF. CDR3 DNA: TGTGCCAGCAGCTTTACAGGGAAAATGAACACTGAAGCTTTCTTT. The chain combines TRBV7-2 with TRBJ1-1, with D perhaps TRBD1 (6 bases). The CDR3 is 15 residues long. Germline lookup yields CDR1 SGHTA and CDR2 FQGNSA. Trimming shortened V by 3 bases and J by 0 bases, and 11 bases separated the two germline ends.

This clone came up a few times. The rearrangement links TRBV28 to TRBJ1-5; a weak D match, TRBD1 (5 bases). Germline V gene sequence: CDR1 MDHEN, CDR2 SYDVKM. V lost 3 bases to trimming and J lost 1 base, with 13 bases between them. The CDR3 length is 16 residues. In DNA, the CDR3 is TGTGCCAGCAGTTTTTTATATCGGGGGAGCAATCAGCCCCAGCATTTT. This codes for CASSFLYRGSNQPQHF. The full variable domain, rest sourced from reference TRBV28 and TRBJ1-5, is DVKVTQSSRYLVKRTGEKVFLECVQDMDHENMFWYRQDPGLGLRLIYFSYDVKMKEKGDIPEGYSVSREKKERFSLILESASTNQTSMYLCASSFLYRGSNQPQHFGDGTRLSIL.

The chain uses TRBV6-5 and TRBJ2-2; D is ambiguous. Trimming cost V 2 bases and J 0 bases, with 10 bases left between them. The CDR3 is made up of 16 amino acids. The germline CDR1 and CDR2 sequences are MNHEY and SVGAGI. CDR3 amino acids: CASSYPDASNTGELFF. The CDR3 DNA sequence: TGTGCCAGCAGTTACCCGGACGCCTCGAACACCGGGGAGCTGTTTTTT.

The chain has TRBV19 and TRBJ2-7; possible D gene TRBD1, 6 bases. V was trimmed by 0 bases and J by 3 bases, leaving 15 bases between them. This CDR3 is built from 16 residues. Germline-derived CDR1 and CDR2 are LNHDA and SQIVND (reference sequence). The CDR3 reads CASSIDFTGRFYEQYF. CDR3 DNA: TGTGCCAGTAGTATAGACTTCACAGGGCGCTTCTACGAGCAGTACTTC. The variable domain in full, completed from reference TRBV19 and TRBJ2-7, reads DGGITQSPKYLFRKEGQNVTLSCEQNLNHDAMYWYRQDPGQGLRLIYYSQIVNDFQKGDIAEGYSVSREKKESFPLTVTSAQKNPTAFYLCASSIDFTGRFYEQYFGPGTRLTVT.

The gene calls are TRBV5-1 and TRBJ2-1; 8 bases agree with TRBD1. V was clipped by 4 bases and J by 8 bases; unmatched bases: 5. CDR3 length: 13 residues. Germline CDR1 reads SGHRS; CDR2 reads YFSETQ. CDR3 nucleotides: TGCGCCAGCAGCGTGGACAGGGCCCATGAGCAGTTCTTC. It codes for CASSVDRAHEQFF.

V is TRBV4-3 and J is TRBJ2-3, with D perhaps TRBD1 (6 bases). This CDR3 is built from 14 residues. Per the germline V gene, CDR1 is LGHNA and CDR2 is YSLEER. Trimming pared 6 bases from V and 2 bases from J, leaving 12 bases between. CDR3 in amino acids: CASSRDTSTDTQYF. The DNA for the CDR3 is TGCGCCAGCAGTCGGGACACCTCCACAGATACGCAGTATTTT.

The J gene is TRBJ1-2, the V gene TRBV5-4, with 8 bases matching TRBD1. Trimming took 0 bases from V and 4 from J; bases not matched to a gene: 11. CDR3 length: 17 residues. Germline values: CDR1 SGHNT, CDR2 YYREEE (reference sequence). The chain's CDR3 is CASSLDSDRGFLYGYTF. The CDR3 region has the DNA TGTGCCAGCAGCTTGGATTCAGACAGGGGATTTCTCTATGGCTACACCTTC.

Here the CDR3 reads CASSFLAGTDTQYF. The DNA of the CDR3 is TGTGCCAGCAGTTTCCTGGCGGGAACAGATACGCAGTATTTT. The chain is built from TRBV28 and TRBJ2-3, with D perhaps TRBD2 (6 bases). The CDR3 extends over 14 amino acids. Germline CDR1 is MDHEN and CDR2 is SYDVKM. V shed 3 bases and J shed 3 bases, with 10 bases lying between them.

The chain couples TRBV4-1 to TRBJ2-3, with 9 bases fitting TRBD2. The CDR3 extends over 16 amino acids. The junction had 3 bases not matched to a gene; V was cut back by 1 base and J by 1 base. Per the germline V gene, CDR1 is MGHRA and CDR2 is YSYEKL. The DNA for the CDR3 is TGCGCCAGCAGCCAAGTCTGGACTAGCGGCACAGATACGCAGTATTTT. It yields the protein CASSQVWTSGTDTQYF.

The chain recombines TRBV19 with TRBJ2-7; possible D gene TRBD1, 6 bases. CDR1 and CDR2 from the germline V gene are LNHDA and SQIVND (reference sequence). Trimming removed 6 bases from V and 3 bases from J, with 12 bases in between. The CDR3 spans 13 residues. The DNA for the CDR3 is TGTGCCAGTAGCCCGGCCAGGGGCTACGAGCAGTACTTC. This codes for CASSPARGYEQYF.

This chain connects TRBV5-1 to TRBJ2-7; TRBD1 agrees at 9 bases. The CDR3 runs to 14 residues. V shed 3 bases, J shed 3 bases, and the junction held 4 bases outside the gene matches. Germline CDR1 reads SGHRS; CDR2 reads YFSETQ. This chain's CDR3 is CASSWRDRVYEQYF. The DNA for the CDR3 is TGCGCCAGCAGCTGGCGGGACAGGGTCTACGAGCAGTACTTC.

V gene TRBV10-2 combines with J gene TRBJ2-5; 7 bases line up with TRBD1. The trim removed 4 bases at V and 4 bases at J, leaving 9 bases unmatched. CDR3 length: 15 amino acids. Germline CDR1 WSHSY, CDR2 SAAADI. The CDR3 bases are TGCGCCAGCAGTGGGCGAAGGGACAGACGAGAGACCCAGTACTTC. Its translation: CASSGRRDRRETQYF.

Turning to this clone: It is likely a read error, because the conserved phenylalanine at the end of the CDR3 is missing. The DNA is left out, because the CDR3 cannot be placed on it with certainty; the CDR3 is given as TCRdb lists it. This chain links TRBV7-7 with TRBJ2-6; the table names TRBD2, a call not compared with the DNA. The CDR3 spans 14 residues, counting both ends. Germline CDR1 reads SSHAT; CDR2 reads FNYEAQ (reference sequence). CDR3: CASSGGNKCHKVGP.

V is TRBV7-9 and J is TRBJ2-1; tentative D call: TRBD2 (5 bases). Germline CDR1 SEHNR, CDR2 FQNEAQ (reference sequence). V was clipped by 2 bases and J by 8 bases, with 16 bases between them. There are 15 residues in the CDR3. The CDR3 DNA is TGTGCCAGCAGCTTAACCAGCGGCCCTGGGGATGAGCAGTTCTTC. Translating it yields CASSLTSGPGDEQFF.

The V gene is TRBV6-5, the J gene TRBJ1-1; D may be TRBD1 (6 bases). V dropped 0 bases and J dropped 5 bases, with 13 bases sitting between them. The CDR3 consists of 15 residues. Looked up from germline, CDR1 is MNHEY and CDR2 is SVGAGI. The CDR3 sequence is CASSYSQGGWTEAFF. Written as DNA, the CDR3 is TGTGCCAGCAGTTACTCACAGGGCGGGTGGACTGAAGCTTTCTTT.

The CDR3 is CASTPRGYGETQYF. The CDR3 DNA sequence: TGTGCCAGCACCCCCAGGGGGTACGGAGAGACCCAGTACTTC. The rearrangement links TRBV9 to TRBJ2-5; 7 bases match TRBD1. CDR3 length equals 14 residues. Germline-derived CDR1 and CDR2 are SGDLS and YYNGEE. Losses at the gene ends were 6 bases for V and 4 bases for J; bases not matched to a gene: 9.

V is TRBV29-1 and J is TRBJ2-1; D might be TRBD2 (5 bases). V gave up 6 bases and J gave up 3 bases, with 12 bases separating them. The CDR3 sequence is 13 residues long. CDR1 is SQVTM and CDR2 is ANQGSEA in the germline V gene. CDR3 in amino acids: CSVVRGYYNEQFF. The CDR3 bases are TGCAGCGTCGTGAGAGGGTACTACAATGAGCAGTTCTTC.

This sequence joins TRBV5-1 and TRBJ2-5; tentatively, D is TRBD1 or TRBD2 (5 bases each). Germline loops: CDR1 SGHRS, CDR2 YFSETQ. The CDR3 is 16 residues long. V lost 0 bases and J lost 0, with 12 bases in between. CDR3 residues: CASSLGGNAYQETQYF. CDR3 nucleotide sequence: TGCGCCAGCAGCTTGGGGGGGAATGCGTACCAAGAGACCCAGTACTTC. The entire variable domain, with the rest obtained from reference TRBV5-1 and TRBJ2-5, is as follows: KAGVTQTPRYLIKTRGQQVTLSCSPISGHRSVSWYQQTPGQGLQFLFEYFSETQRNKGNFPGRFSGRQFSNSRSEMNVSTLELGDSALYLCASSLGGNAYQETQYFGPGTRLLVL.

The CDR3 DNA reads as TGTGCCAGCACTTGGGGATCCGAGCAGTACTTC. Translating gives CASTWGSEQYF. The chain uses TRBV6-5 and TRBJ2-7; no clear D. The CDR3 consists of 11 residues. V was clipped by 7 bases and J by 6 bases, with 10 bases between them. CDR1 is MNHEY, CDR2 SVGAGI, per germline.

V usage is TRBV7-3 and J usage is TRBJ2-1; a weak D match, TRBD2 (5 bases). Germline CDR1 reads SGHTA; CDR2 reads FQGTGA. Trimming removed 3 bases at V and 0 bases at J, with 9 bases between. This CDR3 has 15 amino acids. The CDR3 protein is CASSFGLSSYNEQFF. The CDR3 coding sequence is TGTGCCAGCAGCTTCGGACTGAGCTCCTACAATGAGCAGTTCTTC.

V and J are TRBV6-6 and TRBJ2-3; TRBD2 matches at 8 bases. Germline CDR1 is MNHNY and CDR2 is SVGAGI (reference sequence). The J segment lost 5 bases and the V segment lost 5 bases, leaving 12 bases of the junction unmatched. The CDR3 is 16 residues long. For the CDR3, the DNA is TGTGCCAGCAGTCAGGACTTTAGCGGGATGAGAGATACGCAGTATTTT. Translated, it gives CASSQDFSGMRDTQYF.

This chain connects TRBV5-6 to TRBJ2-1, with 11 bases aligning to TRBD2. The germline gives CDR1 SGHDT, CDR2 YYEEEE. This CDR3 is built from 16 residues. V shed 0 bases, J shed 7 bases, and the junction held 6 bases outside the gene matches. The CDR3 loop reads CASSLEEASGRNEQFF. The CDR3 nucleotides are TGTGCCAGCAGCTTGGAGGAGGCTAGCGGGAGGAATGAGCAGTTCTTC.

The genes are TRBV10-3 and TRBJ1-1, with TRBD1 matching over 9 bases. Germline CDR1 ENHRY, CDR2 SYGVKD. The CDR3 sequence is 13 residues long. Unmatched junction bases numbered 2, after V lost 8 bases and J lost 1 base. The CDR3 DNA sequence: TGTGCCATCCGGACAGGGGAGAACACTGAAGCTTTCTTT. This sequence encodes CAIRTGENTEAFF.